In its sample, the clone carrying this T cell receptor (beta chain) was seen once. Antigen specificity is unknown. The data are from a study of cytotoxic CD8 clonotypes in ibrutinib-treated CLL. For the study at large: Among the patients, more than ten presented as relapsed/refractory and around 16 as treatment-naive; about 17 showed unmutated IGHV. General study results and limits: Clonality correlated strongly with circulating CD8+ T cells and exceeded age-matched healthy donors at baseline. Clonality rose at ibrutinib response, held steady in sustained remission, and fell toward baseline at progression. Contraction or stability on treatment characterized the public clonotypes, which were uncommon.

V lost 1 base, J lost 6 bases, and 18 bases lay in between. Germline V gene sequence: CDR1 SGHRS, CDR2 YFSETQ. The CDR3 consists of 16 residues. Assay used: immunoSEQ multiplex PCR; TCRdb lists only in-frame clones, some missing. The sample holds some 200,000 clones; 79% are singletons and the top ten take about an eighth. The sequencing here drew on PBMCs, taken after 12 months of ibrutinib treatment. This rearrangement joins TRBV5-1 to TRBJ2-3; D is perhaps TRBD1 (6 bases). The sequence derives from a human donor with chronic lymphocytic leukemia. The CDR3 nucleotides are TGCGCCAGCAGCTTGCTCCACAGGGAGCCGCGGGATACGCAGTATTTT. This encodes CASSLLHREPRDTQYF.